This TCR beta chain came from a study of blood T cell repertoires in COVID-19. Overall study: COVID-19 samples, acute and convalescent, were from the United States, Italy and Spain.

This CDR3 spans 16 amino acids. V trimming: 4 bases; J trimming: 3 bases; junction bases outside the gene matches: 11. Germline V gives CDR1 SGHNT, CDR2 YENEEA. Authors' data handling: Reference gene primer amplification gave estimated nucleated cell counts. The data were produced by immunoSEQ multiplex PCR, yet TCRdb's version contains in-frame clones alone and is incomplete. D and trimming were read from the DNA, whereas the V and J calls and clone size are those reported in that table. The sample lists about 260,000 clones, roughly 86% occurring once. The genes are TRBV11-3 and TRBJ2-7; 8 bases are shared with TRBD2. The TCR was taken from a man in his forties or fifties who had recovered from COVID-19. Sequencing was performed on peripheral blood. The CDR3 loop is CASSSRGAAGVYEQYF. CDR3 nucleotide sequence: TGTGCCAGCAGCTCTCGAGGAGCAGCGGGGGTCTACGAGCAGTACTTC.